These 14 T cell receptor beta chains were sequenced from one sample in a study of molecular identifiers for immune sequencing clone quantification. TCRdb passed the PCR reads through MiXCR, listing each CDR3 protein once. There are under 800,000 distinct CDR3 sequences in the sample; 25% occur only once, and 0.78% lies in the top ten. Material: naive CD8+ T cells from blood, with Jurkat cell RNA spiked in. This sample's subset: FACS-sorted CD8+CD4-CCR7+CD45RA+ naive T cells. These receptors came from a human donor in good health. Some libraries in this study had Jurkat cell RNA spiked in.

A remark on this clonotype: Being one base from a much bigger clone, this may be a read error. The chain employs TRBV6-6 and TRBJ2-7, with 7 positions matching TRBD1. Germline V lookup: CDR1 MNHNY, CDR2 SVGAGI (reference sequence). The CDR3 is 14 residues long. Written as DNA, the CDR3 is TGTGCCAGCAGTTACTCGACAGGGTCCTACGGGCAGTACTTC. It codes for CASSYSTGSYGQYF.

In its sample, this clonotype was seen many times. The CDR3 DNA reads TGCGCCAGCACCCCACTAGCGGGGGGGAGCACAGATACGCAGTATTTT. It translates to CASTPLAGGSTDTQYF. The chain combines TRBV10-2 with TRBJ2-3; TRBD2 agrees at 13 bases. The CDR3 contains 16 residues. Losses at the gene ends were 7 bases for V and 0 bases for J; bases not matched to a gene: 4. Germline V gene lookup returns CDR1 WSHSY and CDR2 SAAADI.

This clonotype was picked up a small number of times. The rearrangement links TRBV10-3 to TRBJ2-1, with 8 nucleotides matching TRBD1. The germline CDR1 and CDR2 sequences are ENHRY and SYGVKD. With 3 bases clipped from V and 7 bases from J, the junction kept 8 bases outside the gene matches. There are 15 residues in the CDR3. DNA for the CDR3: TGTGCCATCAGTGAAACCGGGACAGGATTGAATGAGCAGTTCTTC. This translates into CAISETGTGLNEQFF.

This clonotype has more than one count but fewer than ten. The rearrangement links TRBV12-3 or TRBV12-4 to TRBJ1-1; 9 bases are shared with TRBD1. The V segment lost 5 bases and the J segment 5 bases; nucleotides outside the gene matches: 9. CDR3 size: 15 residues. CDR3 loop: CASSPLSGTGTEAFF. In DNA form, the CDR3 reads TGTGCCAGCAGTCCCCTCTCCGGGACAGGGACTGAAGCTTTCTTT.

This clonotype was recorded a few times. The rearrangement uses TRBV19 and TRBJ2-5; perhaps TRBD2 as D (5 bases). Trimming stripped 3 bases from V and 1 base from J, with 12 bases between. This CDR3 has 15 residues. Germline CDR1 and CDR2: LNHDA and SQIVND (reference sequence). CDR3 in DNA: TGTGCCAGTAGTATCGCATCGGGGTTCCAAGAGACCCAGTACTTC. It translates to CASSIASGFQETQYF.

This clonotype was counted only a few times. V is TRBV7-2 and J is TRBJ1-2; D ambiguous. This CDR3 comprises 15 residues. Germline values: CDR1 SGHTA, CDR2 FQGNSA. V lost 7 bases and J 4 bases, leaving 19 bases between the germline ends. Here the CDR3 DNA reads TGTGCCAGCACCCCAACGGGAGGCCGTGTCTATGGCTACACCTTC. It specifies CASTPTGGRVYGYTF.

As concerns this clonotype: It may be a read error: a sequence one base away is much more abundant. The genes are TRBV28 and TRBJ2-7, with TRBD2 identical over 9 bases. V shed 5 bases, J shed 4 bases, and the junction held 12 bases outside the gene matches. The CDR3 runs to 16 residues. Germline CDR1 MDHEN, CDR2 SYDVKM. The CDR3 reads CASSLPDSSGKYEQYF. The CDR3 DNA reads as TGTGCCAGCAGTCTACCCGACTCTAGCGGGAAATACGAGCAGTACTTC.

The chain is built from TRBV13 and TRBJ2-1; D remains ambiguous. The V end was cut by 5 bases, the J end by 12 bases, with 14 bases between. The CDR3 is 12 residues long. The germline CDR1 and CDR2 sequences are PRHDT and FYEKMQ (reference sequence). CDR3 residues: CASSRENPAQFF. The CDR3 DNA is TGTGCCAGCAGCCGAGAGAATCCCGCGCAGTTCTTC.

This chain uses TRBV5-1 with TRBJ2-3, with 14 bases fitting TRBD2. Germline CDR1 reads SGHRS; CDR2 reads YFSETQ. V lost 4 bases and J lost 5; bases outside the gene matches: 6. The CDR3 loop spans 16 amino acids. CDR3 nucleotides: TGCGCCAGCAGCCCTAGACTAGCGGGAGGGATAGATACGCAGTATTTT. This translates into CASSPRLAGGIDTQYF.

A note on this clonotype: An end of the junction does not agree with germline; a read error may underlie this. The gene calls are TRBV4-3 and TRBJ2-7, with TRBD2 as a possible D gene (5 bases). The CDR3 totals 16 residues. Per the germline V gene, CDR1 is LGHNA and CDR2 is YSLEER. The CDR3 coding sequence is TGCGCCAGCAGCCAAGTTTCTATCGAGGGCTCCCACGAGCAGTACTTC. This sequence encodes CASSQVSIEGSHEQYF.

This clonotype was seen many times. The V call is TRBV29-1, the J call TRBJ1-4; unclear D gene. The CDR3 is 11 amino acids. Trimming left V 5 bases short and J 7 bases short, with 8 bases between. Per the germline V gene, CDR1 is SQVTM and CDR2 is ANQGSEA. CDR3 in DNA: TGCAGCGTTATTTTGGTTGAAAAACTGTTTTTT. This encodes CSVILVEKLFF.

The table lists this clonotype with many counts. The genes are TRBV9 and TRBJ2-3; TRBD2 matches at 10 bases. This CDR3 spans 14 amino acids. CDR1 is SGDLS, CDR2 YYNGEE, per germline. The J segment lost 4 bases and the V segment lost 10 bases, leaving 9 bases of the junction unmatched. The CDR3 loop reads CASGASGSSDTQYF. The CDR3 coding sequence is TGTGCCTCAGGAGCTAGCGGGAGCTCAGATACGCAGTATTTT.

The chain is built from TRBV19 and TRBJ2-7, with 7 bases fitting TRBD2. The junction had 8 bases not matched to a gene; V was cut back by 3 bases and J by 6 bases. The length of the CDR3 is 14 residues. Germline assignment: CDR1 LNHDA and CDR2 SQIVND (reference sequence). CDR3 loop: CASSIMGGSGEQYF. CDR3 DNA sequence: TGTGCCAGTAGTATTATGGGCGGGAGTGGCGAGCAGTACTTC.

CDR3 sequence: CASSNGQGYGYTF. In nucleotides, the CDR3 is TGTGCCAGCAGTAATGGACAGGGATATGGCTACACCTTC. The chain joins TRBV12-3 or TRBV12-4 to TRBJ1-2; 8 bases line up with TRBD1. This CDR3 has 13 amino acids. Trimming took 5 bases from V and 5 from J; bases not matched to a gene: 4.